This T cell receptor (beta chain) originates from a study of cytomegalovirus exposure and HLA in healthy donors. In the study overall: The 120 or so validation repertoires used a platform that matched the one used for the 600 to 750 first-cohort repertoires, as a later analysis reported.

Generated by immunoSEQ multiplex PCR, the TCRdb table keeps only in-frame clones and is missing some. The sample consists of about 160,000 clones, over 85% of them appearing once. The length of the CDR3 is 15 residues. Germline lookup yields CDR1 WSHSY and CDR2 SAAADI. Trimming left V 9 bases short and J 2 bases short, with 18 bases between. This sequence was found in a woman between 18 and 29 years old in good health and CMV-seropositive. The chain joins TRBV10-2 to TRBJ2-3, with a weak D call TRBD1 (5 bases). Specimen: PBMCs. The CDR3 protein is CASGGWGRITDTQYF. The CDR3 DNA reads TGCGCCAGTGGTGGATGGGGCAGGATCACAGATACGCAGTATTTT.